These T cell receptor beta chains were read from a single sample in a study of T cell changes during pregnancy in multiple sclerosis. Produced via immunoSEQ multiplex PCR; TCRdb's table is partial and in-frame only. The top ten clones hold 3.5% to 4.5% of a sample with fewer than 95,000 clones, approximately 92% of them seen once. The sequences come from peripheral blood, collected in the first trimester of pregnancy. These receptors were obtained from a female donor with multiple sclerosis, enrolled in a pregnancy study. The CDR3 runs from the conserved cysteine through the conserved F or W. The D gene is left open where the match is weak. For some rows the clone size is stated as once, few or many, or as a class when expanded; others skip it.

>TRBV6-8|21|TRBJ2-1|-|-
CAIPDGGSPLRPGRSYNEQFF
TGTGCCATCCCGGATGGGGGCTCCCCATTGCGTCCCGGACGCTCTTACAATGAGCAGTTCTTC
>TRBV5-1|14|TRBJ1-6|-|-
CASSSFGTFPALHF
TGCGCCAGCAGCTCCTTCGGGACATTTCCAGCCCTCCACTTT
>TRBV6-5|13|TRBJ2-7|-|-
CASSRLGGYEQYF
TGTGCCAGCTCTCGATTGGGGGGCTACGAGCAGTACTTC
>TRBV23-1|15|TRBJ2-5|-|-
CASSVLRPRQETQYF
TGCGCCAGCAGTGTTTTGAGGCCTCGCCAAGAGACCCAGTACTTC
>TRBV5-6|13|TRBJ2-5|-|-
CASSFLVPETQYF
TGTGCCAGCAGCTTCCTAGTACCAGAGACCCAGTACTTC
>TRBV5-1|16|TRBJ1-1|TRBD1|-
CASSQQDRGTGGEAFF
TGCGCCAGCAGCCAACAGGACAGGGGGACGGGGGGTGAAGCTTTCTTT
>TRBV4-2|16|TRBJ1-4|-|-
CASSRTLFATNEKLFF
TGTGCCAGCAGCCGGACACTTTTTGCAACTAATGAAAAACTGTTTTTT
>TRBV18|14|TRBJ1-1|-|once
CASSTSSANTEAFF
TGTGCCAGCTCAACCTCCAGTGCAAACACTGAAGCTTTCTTT
>TRBV6-5|16|TRBJ1-2|-|-
CASSYSILGGNYGYTF
TGTGCCAGCAGTTACTCGATTCTTGGAGGGAACTATGGCTACACCTTC
>TRBV27|15|TRBJ2-5|-|-
CASSSGGARRETQYF
TGTGCCAGCAGTTCCGGTGGAGCGCGAAGGGAGACCCAGTACTTC
>TRBV5-4|14|TRBJ2-7|-|once
CASSLEGGGFEQYF
TGTGCCAGCAGCTTGGAGGGGGGGGGCTTCGAGCAGTACTTC
>TRBV27|14|TRBJ1-1|TRBD1|once
CASSPEDRGSEAFF
TGTGCCAGCAGTCCCGAGGACAGGGGGTCTGAAGCTTTCTTT
>TRBV27|15|TRBJ2-5|TRBD2|-
CASSFLRGAQETQYF
TGTGCCAGCAGTTTTTTGCGGGGGGCCCAAGAGACCCAGTACTTC
>TRBV16|13|TRBJ2-7|-|-
CASSLSTDYEQYF
TGTGCCAGCAGCCTTTCGACAGACTACGAGCAGTACTTC
>TRBV30|13|TRBJ2-1|TRBD1|-
CAWSRDSYNEQFF
TGTGCCTGGAGTCGGGACAGCTACAATGAGCAGTTCTTC
>TRBV7-2|16|TRBJ1-5|TRBD1|-
CASSLVGQGANQPQHF
TGTGCCAGCAGCTTAGTGGGCCAGGGGGCCAATCAGCCCCAGCATTTT
>TRBV2|12|TRBJ2-5|TRBD2|-
CASVSGVETQYF
TGTGCCAGCGTTAGCGGGGTAGAGACCCAGTACTTC
>TRBV10-3|13|TRBJ1-2|-|-
CAISESVGSGYTF
TGTGCCATCAGTGAGTCGGTGGGGAGCGGCTACACCTTC
>TRBV6-4|15|TRBJ2-6|-|-
CASSERGSGANVLTF
TGTGCCAGCAGTGAAAGGGGCTCTGGGGCCAACGTCCTGACTTTC
>TRBV9|15|TRBJ1-1|-|-
CASSVVSKRNTEAFF
TGTGCCAGCAGCGTAGTCTCGAAGCGGAACACTGAAGCTTTCTTT
>TRBV7-2|14|TRBJ2-5|-|-
CASSSNSGQETQYF
TGTGCCAGCAGCTCCAATAGCGGCCAAGAGACCCAGTACTTC
>TRBV19|16|TRBJ1-4|TRBD1|-
CASSISATGRSEKLFF
TGTGCCAGTAGTATTTCGGCGACAGGGAGGAGTGAAAAACTGTTTTTT
>TRBV10-1|11|TRBJ2-7|-|-
CASSDGREQYF
TGCGCCAGCAGTGACGGTCGCGAGCAGTACTTC
>TRBV19|15|TRBJ2-5|TRBD1|-
CASSIGQGGKETQYF
TGTGCCAGTAGTATCGGACAGGGTGGGAAGGAGACCCAGTACTTC
>TRBV5-1|18|TRBJ2-1|TRBD2|-
CASSLRVSGRSSYNEQFF
TGCGCCAGCAGCTTGAGGGTTAGCGGGCGGAGCTCCTACAATGAGCAGTTCTTC
>TRBV5-4|15|TRBJ2-3|-|-
CASSPGGTGTDTQYF
TGTGCCAGCAGCCCAGGGGGGACGGGCACAGATACGCAGTATTTT
>TRBV19|14|TRBJ1-2|-|-
CASSIVKTNYGYTF
TGTGCCAGTAGTATAGTTAAAACTAACTATGGCTACACCTTC
>TRBV6-6|15|TRBJ1-1|TRBD1|-
CASSGQGEGRAEAFF
TGTGCCAGCAGTGGACAGGGGGAAGGAAGGGCTGAAGCTTTCTTT
>TRBV12-5|13|TRBJ1-2|-|-
CASGLQEGYGYTF
TGTGCTAGTGGACTGCAGGAGGGCTATGGCTACACCTTC
>TRBV27|12|TRBJ2-3|-|-
CASSLTPDTQYF
TGTGCCAGCAGTTTAACTCCCGATACGCAGTATTTT
>TRBV19|14|TRBJ1-2|-|-
CASSFTGSVYGYTF
TGTGCCAGTAGCTTTACAGGGTCTGTATATGGCTACACCTTC
>TRBV4-1|14|TRBJ1-4|TRBD1|-
CASSHRQGGEKLFF
TGCGCCAGCAGCCACCGACAGGGCGGCGAAAAACTGTTTTTT
>TRBV6-4|12|TRBJ2-3|-|once
CASSDGGGTQYF
TGTGCCAGCAGTGACGGGGGAGGTACGCAGTATTTT
>TRBV7-9|17|TRBJ1-6|TRBD1|-
CASSRDRDRSYNSPLHF
TGTGCCAGCAGCAGGGACAGGGATCGGTCCTATAATTCACCCCTCCACTTT
>TRBV5-6|14|TRBJ2-4|-|-
CASTQGRGKNIQYF
TGTGCCAGCACCCAAGGCAGGGGAAAAAACATTCAGTACTTC
>TRBV9|14|TRBJ2-2|-|-
CASSVVSNTGELFF
TGTGCCAGCAGCGTAGTTTCAAACACCGGGGAGCTGTTTTTT
>TRBV29-1|13|TRBJ1-6|-|-
CSTTEGEGSPLHF
TGCAGCACTACTGAGGGGGAGGGTTCACCCCTCCACTTT
>TRBV10-3|14|TRBJ1-1|TRBD1|-
CAIKDRAKNTEAFF
TGTGCCATCAAGGACAGGGCAAAGAACACTGAAGCTTTCTTT
>TRBV2|13|TRBJ1-1|-|once
CASTVQMNTEAFF
TGTGCCAGCACGGTACAGATGAACACTGAAGCTTTCTTT
>TRBV21-1|12|TRBJ2-1|-|-
CASSETGTHQFF
TGTGCCAGCAGCGAAACCGGGACACACCAGTTCTTC
>TRBV18|15|TRBJ2-1|-|-
CASSPSGVSYTEQFF
TGTGCCAGCTCCCCTTCCGGGGTCAGCTACACTGAGCAGTTCTTC
>TRBV10-1|13|TRBJ1-6|-|-
CASSRGFNSPLHF
TGCGCCAGCAGTCGGGGGTTTAATTCACCCCTCCACTTT
>TRBV7-8|17|TRBJ1-2|TRBD1|-
CASSHTPSGTGVRGYTF
TGTGCCAGCAGCCACACCCCGTCGGGGACAGGGGTACGCGGCTACACCTTC
>TRBV5-5|17|TRBJ1-6|-|-
CASSEFQGWSYNSPLHF
TGTGCCAGCAGCGAATTTCAGGGGTGGTCCTATAATTCACCCCTCCACTTT
>TRBV2|13|TRBJ2-7|TRBD1|-
CATSRDRDYEQYF
TGTGCCACCTCCCGGGACAGGGACTACGAGCAGTACTTC
>TRBV19|15|TRBJ2-7|-|-
CASSIPDSGLYEQYF
TGTGCCAGTAGTATCCCCGACTCTGGACTCTACGAGCAGTACTTC
>TRBV5-1|16|TRBJ2-5|TRBD2|-
CASSWGTSGGSETQYF
TGCGCCAGCAGCTGGGGGACTAGCGGGGGTTCAGAGACCCAGTACTTC
>TRBV25-1|13|TRBJ2-5|-|-
CASSEATGETQYF
TGTGCCAGCAGTGAAGCCACCGGGGAGACCCAGTACTTC
>TRBV7-7|13|TRBJ1-3|TRBD1|-
CASSLGQESTIYF
TGTGCTAGCAGCTTAGGACAGGAAAGCACCATATATTTT
>TRBV9|16|TRBJ2-3|-|-
CASSHRGAGPTDTQYF
TGTGCCAGCAGCCATCGGGGAGCTGGGCCCACAGATACGCAGTATTTT
>TRBV29-1|14|TRBJ2-7|TRBD1|-
CSVAKGALSDEQYF
TGCAGCGTCGCCAAGGGGGCGCTATCGGACGAGCAGTACTTC
>TRBV29-1|11|TRBJ2-2|TRBD2|-
CGGANTGELFF
TGCGGGGGGGCGAACACCGGGGAGCTGTTTTTT
>TRBV5-4|16|TRBJ2-6|TRBD1|-
CASSLYRGSGANVLTF
TGTGCCAGCAGCCTATACAGGGGATCTGGGGCCAACGTCCTGACTTTC
>TRBV6-5|14|TRBJ2-1|-|once
CASERGEGRNEQFF
TGTGCCAGCGAGCGTGGTGAGGGAAGGAATGAGCAGTTCTTC
>TRBV18|14|TRBJ2-5|TRBD1|-
CASSLGTVRETQYF
TGTGCCAGCTCACTAGGGACAGTCCGAGAGACCCAGTACTTC
>TRBV4-1|16|TRBJ1-3|-|-
CASSQVEASSGNTIYF
TGCGCCAGCAGCCAAGTTGAAGCTTCTTCTGGAAACACCATATATTTT
>TRBV15|15|TRBJ1-4|TRBD1|-
CATSRTGATNEKLFF
TGTGCCACCAGTAGGACAGGTGCAACTAATGAAAAACTGTTTTTT
>TRBV13|16|TRBJ2-7|-|-
CASSLGGAISSYEQYF
TGTGCCAGCAGCTTAGGGGGGGCTATAAGCTCCTACGAGCAGTACTTC
>TRBV21-1|14|TRBJ2-7|-|-
CASARLVNPYEQYF
TGTGCCAGCGCGCGACTAGTGAATCCCTACGAGCAGTACTTC